Listed here are 19 T cell receptor beta chains from one sample, sequenced in a study of shared clonotypes between healthy human individuals (dated by TCRdb to about 2020). The library was made by the immunoSEQ multiplex PCR assay. TCRdb's version of the immuneACCESS table is confined to in-frame rearrangements and falls short of the full clone set. An unresolved V gene accounts for under half of the shortfall where checked; the remainder is of unknown origin. Across this sample there are roughly 760,000 clones, with approximately 74% seen only once. Jointly, the top ten make up 1.7% of the sample. Sequences were obtained from memory CD4+ T cells sorted from blood. What the cell subset or site label conveys for this sample: CD45RA-negative fraction. Every receptor here comes from a young woman in good health.

The chain combines TRBV27 with TRBJ1-1, with D possibly matching TRBD1 (5 bases). V lost 3 bases, J lost 4 bases, and 9 bases lay in between. Germline CDR1 and CDR2: MNHEY and SMNVEV (reference sequence). The CDR3 consists of 13 residues. The CDR3 sequence is CASSLGGGTEAFF. CDR3 nucleotides: TGTGCCAGCAGTTTGGGGGGGGGCACTGAAGCTTTCTTT.

This clone was seen a single time. V usage is TRBV5-4 and J usage is TRBJ2-2, with D maybe TRBD2 (5 bases). The germline CDR1 and CDR2 sequences are SGHNT and YYREEE (reference sequence). The CDR3 contains 15 residues. Trimming cost V 4 bases and J 7 bases, with 17 bases left between them. As DNA, the CDR3 is TGTGCCAGCAGCCAGACGGTGATCGAGGGCGGGGAGCTGTTTTTT. Amino acid sequence: CASSQTVIEGGELFF.

This chain connects TRBV4-2 to TRBJ2-4; TRBD1 agrees at 7 bases. The CDR3 consists of 14 residues. From germline, CDR1 is LGHNA and CDR2 YNFKEQ. The ends lost 3 bases at V and 8 bases at J; junction bases unmatched: 7. This chain's CDR3 is CASSHPGQLDIQYF. CDR3 DNA: TGTGCCAGCAGCCACCCGGGACAGCTTGACATTCAGTACTTC.

This sequence joins TRBV29-1 and TRBJ2-1, with 10 bases matching TRBD2. This CDR3 region has 16 residues. Germline V gives CDR1 SQVTM, CDR2 ANQGSEA. V dropped 4 bases and J dropped 5; count of bases not matched to a gene: 11. CDR3 nucleotides: TGCAGCGTTGGCCCTAGCGGGAGAACAGGGGACAATGAGCAGTTCTTC. The encoded protein is CSVGPSGRTGDNEQFF.

This chain joins TRBV10-3 and TRBJ1-2, with TRBD1 matching over 8 bases. The CDR3 sequence is 15 residues long. Per germline, CDR1 ENHRY and CDR2 SYGVKD. V trimming: 3 bases; J trimming: 4 bases; junction bases outside the gene matches: 7. The CDR3 reads CAISEIGQGAYGYTF. CDR3 sequence (DNA): TGTGCCATCAGTGAAATTGGACAGGGAGCCTATGGCTACACCTTC.

The V and J genes are TRBV28 and TRBJ1-2; 7 bases map to TRBD1. The CDR3 length is 13 residues. Germline assignment: CDR1 MDHEN and CDR2 SYDVKM. Trimming removed 1 base from V and 6 bases from J; junction bases left unmatched: 2. CDR3 loop: CASSLLGGNGYTF. The CDR3 coding sequence is TGTGCCAGCAGTTTATTAGGGGGCAATGGCTACACCTTC.

This sequence joins TRBV6-5 and TRBJ2-1, with 10 bases fitting TRBD2. V dropped 8 bases and J dropped 4; count of bases not matched to a gene: 2. The CDR3 sequence is 13 residues long. Germline CDR1 MNHEY, CDR2 SVGAGI. The CDR3 spells CASGTSAYNEQFF. The DNA of the CDR3 is TGTGCCAGCGGGACTAGCGCGTACAATGAGCAGTTCTTC.

The chain couples TRBV5-1 to TRBJ1-2; TRBD1 matches at 7 bases. The trim removed 4 bases at V and 4 bases at J, leaving 10 bases unmatched. Germline CDR1 reads SGHRS; CDR2 reads YFSETQ. The CDR3 totals 15 residues. The CDR3 DNA is TGCGCCAGCAGCATGAACACAGGGGTTGGCTATGGCTACACCTTC. Translating gives CASSMNTGVGYGYTF.

The V and J genes are TRBV5-1 and TRBJ2-5; a possible D gene is TRBD2 (5 bases). CDR3 length: 15 amino acids. V gave up 4 bases and J gave up 2 bases, with 15 bases separating them. Germline V gives CDR1 SGHRS, CDR2 YFSETQ. The CDR3 spells CASSRGWVVQETQYF. The DNA for the CDR3 is TGCGCCAGCAGCCGGGGATGGGTTGTGCAAGAGACCCAGTACTTC.

V is TRBV5-1 and J is TRBJ2-1; weak D call: TRBD2 (7 bases). This CDR3 has 13 amino acids. CDR1 is SGHRS and CDR2 is YFSETQ in the germline V gene. V lost 3 bases and J 7 bases, leaving 11 bases between the germline ends. The CDR3: CASSWGGGNEQFF. CDR3 DNA sequence: TGCGCCAGCAGCTGGGGAGGGGGTAATGAGCAGTTCTTC.

This chain links TRBV7-2 with TRBJ2-5; the match to TRBD2 covers 12 bases. Germline CDR1 is SGHTA and CDR2 is FQGNSA. V was pared by 0 bases and J by 5 bases, with 1 base of the junction left unmatched. The CDR3 covers 15 residues. CDR3 sequence reads: CASSLALAGGETQYF. The CDR3 bases are TGTGCCAGCAGCTTAGCGCTAGCGGGAGGGGAGACCCAGTACTTC. The full variable domain, with the rest looked up from reference TRBV7-2 and TRBJ2-5, is GAGVSQSPSNKVTEKGKDVELRCDPISGHTALYWYRQSLGQGLEFLIYFQGNSAPDKSGLPSDRFSAERTGGSVSTLTIQRTQQEDSAVYLCASSLALAGGETQYFGPGTRLLVL.

CDR3 DNA sequence: TGTGCCAGCTCCCCGGGACAGGAAGAGACCCAGTACTTC. This translates into CASSPGQEETQYF. The rearrangement links TRBV18 to TRBJ2-5; 8 bases agree with TRBD1. Trimming at V came to 6 bases and at J to 3 bases, leaving 3 bases not matched to a gene. The CDR3 totals 13 residues. Germline values: CDR1 KGHSH, CDR2 LQKENI.

This clone has only a few counts. V is TRBV9 and J is TRBJ2-3; 13 nucleotides line up with TRBD2. From germline, CDR1 is SGDLS and CDR2 YYNGEE. The CDR3 is 17 residues long. Unmatched junction bases numbered 5, after V lost 0 bases and J lost 4 bases. CDR3 region: CASSVAPGLAGADTQYF. The CDR3 DNA reads as TGTGCCAGCAGCGTAGCCCCAGGACTAGCGGGAGCAGATACGCAGTATTTT.

This chain joins TRBV5-4 and TRBJ2-7; 7 positions agree with TRBD2. The junction had 9 bases not matched to a gene; V was cut back by 0 bases and J by 6 bases. The CDR3 is 15 residues long. The germline gives CDR1 SGHNT, CDR2 YYREEE (reference sequence). In nucleotides, the CDR3 is TGTGCCAGCAGCTTGGCCGGACTAGAGTATGCCGAGCAGTACTTC. Translated: CASSLAGLEYAEQYF.

V gene TRBV5-1 combines with J gene TRBJ1-1; TRBD1 is a possible D gene (5 bases). V was trimmed by 0 bases and J by 1 base, leaving 13 bases between them. The germline CDR1 and CDR2 sequences are SGHRS and YFSETQ. The CDR3 is made up of 16 amino acids. CDR3 sequence reads: CASSLERGRTNTEAFF. The CDR3 DNA sequence: TGCGCCAGCAGCTTGGAGCGGGGACGGACGAACACTGAAGCTTTCTTT.

As for this clone: The same CDR3 can be traced to other DNA sequences in this sample. The chain is built from TRBV5-1 and TRBJ1-1; no definite D call. Germline V gene data show CDR1 as SGHRS and CDR2 as YFSETQ. This CDR3 is built from 14 residues. Trimming removed 0 bases at V and 1 base at J, with 7 bases between. The CDR3 DNA reads as TGCGCCAGCAGCTTGGCAAATAGGAACACTGAAGCTTTCTTT. Its translation: CASSLANRNTEAFF.

This chain links TRBV7-2 with TRBJ2-3, with 7 positions matching TRBD2. Trimming at V came to 3 bases and at J to 4 bases, leaving 10 bases not matched to a gene. Germline assignment: CDR1 SGHTA and CDR2 FQGNSA. The CDR3 length is 16 residues. CDR3 in amino acids: CASSFEGDGGADTQYF. Here the CDR3 DNA reads TGTGCCAGCAGCTTCGAGGGAGATGGGGGGGCAGATACGCAGTATTTT.

V is TRBV28 and J is TRBJ1-5; D not certain. The CDR3 has 14 residues. The germline V gene encodes CDR1 MDHEN and CDR2 SYDVKM. V shed 3 bases and J shed 0 bases, with 6 bases lying between them. The CDR3 DNA reads TGTGCCAGCAGTTTCGGTCTTAGCAATCAGCCCCAGCATTTT. Its protein is CASSFGLSNQPQHF.

DNA of the CDR3: TGTGCCAGCCGCGGGGGACAGCTGAATGAAAAACTGTTTTTT. Translation: CASRGGQLNEKLFF. The chain carries TRBV9 and TRBJ1-4; TRBD1 matches 7 bases. Germline V gene sequence: CDR1 SGDLS, CDR2 YYNGEE. Unmatched junction bases numbered 8, after V lost 7 bases and J lost 5 bases. The CDR3 is 14 residues long.